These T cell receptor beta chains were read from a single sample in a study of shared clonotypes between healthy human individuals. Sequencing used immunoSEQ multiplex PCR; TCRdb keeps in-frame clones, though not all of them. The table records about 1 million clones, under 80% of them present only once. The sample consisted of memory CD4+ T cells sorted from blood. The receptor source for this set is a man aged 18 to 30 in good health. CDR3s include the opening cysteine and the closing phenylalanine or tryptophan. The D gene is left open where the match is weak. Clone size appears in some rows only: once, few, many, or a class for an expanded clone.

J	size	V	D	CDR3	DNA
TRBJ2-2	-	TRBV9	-	CASSVELTNTGELFF	TGTGCCAGCAGCGTTGAACTGACGAACACCGGGGAGCTGTTTTTT
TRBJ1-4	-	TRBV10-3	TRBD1	CATLAGTANEKLFF	TGTGCCACCCTGGCCGGGACAGCTAATGAAAAACTGTTTTTT
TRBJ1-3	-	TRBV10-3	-	CAIEAGPGNTIYF	TGTGCCATCGAGGCGGGGCCTGGAAACACCATATATTTT
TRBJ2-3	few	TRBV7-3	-	CASSPSLPSDTQYF	TGTGCCAGCAGCCCCTCCCTACCCTCAGATACGCAGTATTTT
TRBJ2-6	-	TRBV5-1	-	CASSLVGIGPGANVLTF	TGCGCCAGCAGCCTAGTTGGGATCGGGCCTGGGGCCAACGTCCTGACTTTC
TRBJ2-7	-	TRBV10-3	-	CAISLWGTYEQYF	TGTGCCATCAGTTTGTGGGGAACCTACGAGCAGTACTTC
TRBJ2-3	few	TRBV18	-	CASSHGYRASTDTQYF	TGTGCCAGCTCTCACGGCTACAGGGCAAGCACAGATACGCAGTATTTT
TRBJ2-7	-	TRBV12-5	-	CASDPPRKVEQYF	TGTGCTAGTGACCCCCCGAGAAAGGTTGAGCAGTACTTC
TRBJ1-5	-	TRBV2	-	CASSRENQPQHF	TGTGCCAGCAGCAGGGAAAATCAGCCCCAGCATTTT
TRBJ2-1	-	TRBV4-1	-	CASSQGGQGRAEQFF	TGCGCCAGCAGCCAAGGGGGGCAGGGGAGAGCTGAGCAGTTCTTC
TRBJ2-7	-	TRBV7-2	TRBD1	CASRLGQGGTYEQYF	TGTGCCAGCAGACTGGGACAGGGGGGGACCTACGAGCAGTACTTC
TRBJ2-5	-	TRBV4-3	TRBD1	CASSQDKGGWETQYF	TGCGCCAGCAGCCAAGATAAAGGGGGCTGGGAGACCCAGTACTTC
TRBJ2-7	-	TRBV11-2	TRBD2	CASSLLAGGAYEQYF	TGTGCCAGCAGCCTACTAGCGGGAGGTGCCTACGAGCAGTACTTC
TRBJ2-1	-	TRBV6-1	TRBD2	CASSEAMLSGVNEQFF	TGTGCCAGCAGTGAAGCAATGTTAAGCGGGGTCAATGAGCAGTTCTTC
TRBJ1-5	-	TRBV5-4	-	CASSLDRVQPQHF	TGTGCCAGCAGCTTGGATCGGGTTCAGCCCCAGCATTTT
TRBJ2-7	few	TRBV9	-	CASSPSGISYEQYF	TGTGCCAGCAGCCCCTCGGGGATTTCCTACGAGCAGTACTTC
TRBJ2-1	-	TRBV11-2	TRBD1	CASSSLTPIRGRYGEQFF	TGTGCCAGCAGCTCACTAACCCCGATCAGGGGGCGATATGGTGAGCAGTTCTTC
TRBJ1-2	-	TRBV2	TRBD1	CASRGTAYGYTF	TGTGCCAGCAGGGGGACAGCTTATGGCTACACCTTC
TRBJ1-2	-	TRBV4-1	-	CASSPNTGTNYGYTF	TGCGCCAGCAGCCCCAACACAGGGACTAACTATGGCTACACCTTC
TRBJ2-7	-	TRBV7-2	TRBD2	CASSPGGPYEQYF	TGTGCCAGCAGCCCGGGGGGGCCTTACGAGCAGTACTTC
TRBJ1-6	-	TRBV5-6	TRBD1	CASSSDRGRDSPLHF	TGTGCCAGCAGCTCGGACAGGGGGCGTGATTCACCCCTCCACTTT
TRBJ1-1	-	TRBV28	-	CASSLGGSNTEAFF	TGTGCCAGCAGTTTGGGGGGGTCGAACACTGAAGCTTTCTTT
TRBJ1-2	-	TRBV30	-	CALLQGRNYGYTF	TGTGCCTTGCTACAGGGAAGGAACTATGGCTACACCTTC
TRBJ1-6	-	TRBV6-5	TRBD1	CASSYSGTGRNSPLHF	TGTGCCAGCAGTTACTCAGGGACAGGGAGAAATTCACCCCTCCACTTT
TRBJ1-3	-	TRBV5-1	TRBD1	CASSARTGTGIGNTIYF	TGCGCCAGCAGCGCACGAACCGGGACAGGGATAGGAAACACCATATATTTT
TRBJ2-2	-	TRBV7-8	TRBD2	CASSLRSGGPIGELFF	TGTGCCAGCAGCTTACGGTCGGGAGGGCCGATCGGGGAGCTGTTTTTT
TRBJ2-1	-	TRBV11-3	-	CASSHRGGGYNNEQFF	TGTGCCAGCAGCCACAGGGGAGGCGGGTACAACAATGAGCAGTTCTTC
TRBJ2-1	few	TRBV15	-	CATSPKTGPGDNEQFF	TGTGCCACCAGCCCTAAAACAGGTCCCGGGGACAATGAGCAGTTCTTC
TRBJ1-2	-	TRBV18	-	CASSPNTGALDGYTF	TGTGCCAGCTCACCAAATACAGGCGCCTTGGATGGCTACACCTTC
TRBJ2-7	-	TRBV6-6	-	CASSYFSEQYF	TGTGCCAGCAGTTACTTCTCCGAGCAGTACTTC
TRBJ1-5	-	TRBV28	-	CASTLELYQPQHF	TGTGCCAGCACTCTTGAGTTATATCAGCCCCAGCATTTT
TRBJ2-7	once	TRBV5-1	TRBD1	CASSLESVGRGPHEQYF	TGCGCCAGCAGCTTGGAGAGTGTGGGCAGGGGGCCCCACGAGCAGTACTTC
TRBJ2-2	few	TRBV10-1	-	CASSEGRTTGELFF	TGCGCCAGCAGTGAGGGACGGACCACCGGGGAGCTGTTTTTT
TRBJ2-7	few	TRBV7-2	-	CASSFEGTRPYEQYF	TGTGCCAGCAGCTTCGAGGGGACCCGGCCTTACGAGCAGTACTTC
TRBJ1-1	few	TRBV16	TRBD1	CASSPRAGGEAFF	TGTGCCAGCAGCCCCCGAGCAGGGGGGGAAGCTTTCTTT
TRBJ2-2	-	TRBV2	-	CASSGAGYTGELFF	TGTGCCAGCAGCGGTGCGGGGTACACCGGGGAGCTGTTTTTT
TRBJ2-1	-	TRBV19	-	CASSITVTSNEQFF	TGTGCCAGTAGTATAACCGTCACGTCCAATGAGCAGTTCTTC
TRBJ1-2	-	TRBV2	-	CASSSDPGGSGYTF	TGTGCCAGCAGTTCCGACCCCGGAGGTTCTGGCTACACCTTC
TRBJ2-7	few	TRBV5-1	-	CASSTRPGPPPGEQYF	TGCGCCAGCAGCACCCGACCGGGACCCCCCCCCGGCGAGCAGTACTTC
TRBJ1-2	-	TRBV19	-	CASSIRMIRFGGYTF	TGTGCCAGTAGTATTAGAATGATCAGGTTCGGTGGCTACACCTTC
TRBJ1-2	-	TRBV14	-	CASSQRTNNYGYTF	TGTGCCAGCAGCCAACGGACCAACAACTATGGCTACACCTTC
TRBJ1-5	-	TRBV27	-	CASRLYSNQPQHF	TGTGCCAGCAGGCTCTATAGCAATCAGCCCCAGCATTTT
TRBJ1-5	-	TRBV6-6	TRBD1	CASTPEGGQGVRPQHF	TGTGCCAGCACCCCTGAGGGCGGACAGGGTGTACGGCCCCAGCATTTT
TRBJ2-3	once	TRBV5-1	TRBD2	CASSLLTSGGTDTQYF	TGCGCCAGCAGCTTGTTGACTAGCGGGGGGACAGATACGCAGTATTTT
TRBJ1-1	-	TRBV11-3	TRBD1	CASSEGQGASTEAFF	TGTGCCAGCAGCGAGGGACAGGGGGCGAGTACTGAAGCTTTCTTT
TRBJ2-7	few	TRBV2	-	CASSDTTYGAHEQYF	TGTGCCAGCAGTGATACAACTTATGGGGCCCACGAGCAGTACTTC
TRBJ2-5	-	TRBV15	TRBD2	CATSRASGSQETQYF	TGTGCCACCAGCAGAGCTAGCGGAAGCCAAGAGACCCAGTACTTC
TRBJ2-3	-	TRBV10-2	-	CASKRDGSTDTQYF	TGCGCCAGCAAAAGGGACGGAAGCACAGATACGCAGTATTTT
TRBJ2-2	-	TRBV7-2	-	CASSLPGELFF	TGTGCCAGCAGCCTTCCCGGGGAGCTGTTTTTT
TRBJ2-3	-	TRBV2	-	CASRVGGVTDTQYF	TGTGCCAGCAGGGTGGGGGGCGTCACAGATACGCAGTATTTT
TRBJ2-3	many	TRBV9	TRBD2	CASSVDGLAGGRTDTQYF	TGTGCCAGCAGCGTAGATGGTTTAGCGGGGGGCCGCACAGATACGCAGTATTTT
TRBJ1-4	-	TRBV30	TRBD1	CAWKHRDRGNEKLFF	TGTGCCTGGAAACACCGGGACAGGGGTAATGAAAAACTGTTTTTT
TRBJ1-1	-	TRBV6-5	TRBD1	CASSHPPTGETEAFF	TGTGCCAGCAGCCACCCCCCGACAGGGGAAACTGAAGCTTTCTTT
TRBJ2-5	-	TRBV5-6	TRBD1	CASSWGQGPETQYF	TGTGCCAGCAGCTGGGGACAGGGTCCAGAGACCCAGTACTTC